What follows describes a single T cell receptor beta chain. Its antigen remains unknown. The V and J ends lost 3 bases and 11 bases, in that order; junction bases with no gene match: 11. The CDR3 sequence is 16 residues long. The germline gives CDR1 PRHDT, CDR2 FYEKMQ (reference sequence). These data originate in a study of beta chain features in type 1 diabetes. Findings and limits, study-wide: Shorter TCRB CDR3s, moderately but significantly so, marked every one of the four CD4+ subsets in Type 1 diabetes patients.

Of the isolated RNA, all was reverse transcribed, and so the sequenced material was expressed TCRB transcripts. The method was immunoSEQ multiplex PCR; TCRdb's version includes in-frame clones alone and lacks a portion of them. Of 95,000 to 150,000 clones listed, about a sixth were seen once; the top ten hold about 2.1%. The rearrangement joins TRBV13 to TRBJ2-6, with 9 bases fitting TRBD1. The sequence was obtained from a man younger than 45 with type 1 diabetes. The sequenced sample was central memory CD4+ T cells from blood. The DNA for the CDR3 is TGTGCCAGCAGCTTGTTTGGACAGGGGACGCAGGACGTCCTGACTTTC. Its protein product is CASSLFGQGTQDVLTF.